Below are 21 T cell receptor beta chains sequenced from a single sample in a study of T cells after yellow fever vaccination. TCRdb called the 5' RACE reads again in MiXCR, with one record for every CDR3 protein. The table records 600,000 to 750,000 distinct CDR3 sequences, 9% to 15% of them present only once. Sequenced here: PBMCs, sampled on the day of the yellow fever booster vaccination. All receptors derive from a man aged 30-40 years who received the YFV17D yellow fever vaccine.

J is TRBJ2-5 and V is TRBV5-4; TRBD2 is a possible D gene (6 bases). The CDR3 runs 16 residues. Trimming pared 0 bases from V and 1 base from J, leaving 13 bases between. CDR1 and CDR2 from the germline V gene are SGHNT and YYREEE (reference sequence). Here the CDR3 reads CASSLGLAKTQETQYF. CDR3 bases: TGTGCCAGCAGCTTGGGTCTAGCGAAAACCCAAGAGACCCAGTACTTC.

The chain employs TRBV27 and TRBJ1-5; tentatively, D is TRBD1 (6 bases). Deletions cut 5 bases from V and 4 bases from J, with 15 bases between. This CDR3 region has 15 residues. The V gene's germline CDR1 is MNHEY and CDR2 SMNVEV (reference sequence). CDR3 in DNA: TGTGCCAGCAGTGGGTCGGCGGGGGCTAATCAGCCCCAGCATTTT. Its translation: CASSGSAGANQPQHF.

The chain combines TRBV20-1 with TRBJ2-7, with D unresolved. Per the germline V gene, CDR1 is DFQATT and CDR2 is SNEGSKA (reference sequence). V lost 7 bases and J lost 4, with 11 bases in between. The CDR3 contains 11 residues. The CDR3 is CSVKERYEQYF. The CDR3 region has the DNA TGCAGTGTTAAGGAACGTTACGAGCAGTACTTC.

This clonotype was seen many times. The chain joins TRBV4-3 to TRBJ2-5; 11 bases match TRBD2. The CDR3 sequence is 15 residues long. CDR1 LGHNA and CDR2 YSLEER come from the germline V gene. V lost 3 bases and J lost 3; bases outside the gene matches: 3. For the CDR3, the DNA is TGCGCCAGCAGCCAGGGGGGACTAGCGGAAGAGACCCAGTACTTC. Translating gives CASSQGGLAEETQYF.

The table lists this clonotype with a few counts. The chain employs TRBV20-1 and TRBJ2-3, with 8 bases fitting TRBD2. V trimming: 3 bases; J trimming: 0 bases; junction bases outside the gene matches: 5. In germline, CDR1 is DFQATT, CDR2 SNEGSKA (reference sequence). This CDR3 region has 15 residues. Here the CDR3 reads CSARGVAGSTDTQYF. The CDR3 nucleotides read TGCAGTGCTAGGGGGGTAGCGGGGAGCACAGATACGCAGTATTTT.

The rearrangement joins TRBV20-1 to TRBJ1-6, with D perhaps matching TRBD1 (5 bases). The germline V gene encodes CDR1 DFQATT and CDR2 SNEGSKA (reference sequence). Trimming stripped 1 base from V and 9 bases from J, with 16 bases between. The CDR3 contains 15 residues. CDR3 DNA: TGCAGTGCTAGAGCAAGCGGGGGGTTGAGTTCACCCCTCCACTTT. Its protein product is CSARASGGLSSPLHF.

Details on this clonotype: One end of the junction is discordant with germline, which a read error may explain. The rearrangement links TRBV18 to TRBJ2-5, with 9 nucleotides matching TRBD1. CDR1 is KGHSH, CDR2 LQKENI, per germline. CDR3 size: 15 residues. CDR3 sequence (DNA): TGTGCCAGCTCACCGGGACAGGGAGGTCAAGAGACCCAGGACTTC. Its translation: CASSPGQGGQETQDF.

This clonotype showed up just a few times. V usage is TRBV7-2 and J usage is TRBJ2-1; D gene unclear. This CDR3 spans 16 amino acids. Trimming shortened V by 3 bases and J by 5 bases, and 17 bases separated the two germline ends. The V gene's germline CDR1 is SGHTA and CDR2 FQGNSA. CDR3 DNA: TGTGCCAGCAGCTTCTACTCCAGGCCGCCGAACAATGAGCAGTTCTTC. Translating gives CASSFYSRPPNNEQFF.

The chain is built from TRBV21-1 and TRBJ2-7. TRBV21-1 is an annotated pseudogene. This CDR3 spans 14 amino acids. CDR3 nucleotides: TGTGCCAGCAGCAAACGAGACCCCACCTACGAGCAGTACTTC. Residues: CASSKRDPTYEQYF.

This clonotype was seen a handful of times. This chain links TRBV9 with TRBJ2-5; TRBD2 is a possible D gene (6 bases). Trimming left V 1 base short and J 2 bases short, with 9 bases between. Germline values: CDR1 SGDLS, CDR2 YYNGEE. This CDR3 spans 14 amino acids. In DNA, the CDR3 is TGTGCCAGCAGCGTAACCGGGACTCAAGAGACCCAGTACTTC. It codes for CASSVTGTQETQYF.

This clonotype was seen only a few times. The rearrangement joins TRBV7-9 to TRBJ1-1; D remains ambiguous. Deletions cut 5 bases from V and 7 bases from J, with 17 bases between. Germline V gene data show CDR1 as SEHNR and CDR2 as FQNEAQ (reference sequence). The CDR3 loop spans 14 amino acids. The CDR3, as DNA: TGTGCCAGCAGCCAACGGACTGAAACGAGTGAAGCTTTCTTT. Encoded protein: CASSQRTETSEAFF. The full variable domain, its missing parts supplied by reference TRBV7-9 and TRBJ1-1, is DTGVSQNPRHKITKRGQNVTFRCDPISEHNRLYWYRQTLGQGPEFLTYFQNEAQLEKSRLLSDRFSAERPKGSFSTLEIQRTEQGDSAMYLCASSQRTETSEAFFGQGTRLTVV.

The chain joins TRBV27 to TRBJ1-4; D unclear. The CDR3 is made up of 18 amino acids. Germline CDR1 and CDR2: MNHEY and SMNVEV (reference sequence). Trimming shortened V by 3 bases and J by 7 bases, and 24 bases separated the two germline ends. The CDR3 region has the DNA TGTGCCAGCAGTTTTAGGCCGAACTACTTATCCAATTTTGAAAAACTGTTTTTT. It encodes CASSFRPNYLSNFEKLFF.

This clonotype has just a few counts. This chain uses TRBV7-2 with TRBJ2-1, with D perhaps given as TRBD1 or TRBD2 (5 bases each). V lost 2 bases to trimming and J lost 5 bases, with 10 bases between them. The germline V gene encodes CDR1 SGHTA and CDR2 FQGNSA. This CDR3 has 14 residues. The CDR3 DNA sequence: TGTGCCAGCAGCTTATGGGACCGTAACAATGAGCAGTTCTTC. Amino acids: CASSLWDRNNEQFF.

This chain joins TRBV20-1 and TRBJ2-1; D not resolved. The CDR3 contains 14 residues. V dropped 6 bases and J dropped 0 bases, with 12 bases sitting between them. CDR1 and CDR2 (germline): DFQATT, SNEGSKA (reference sequence). The CDR3 sequence: CSAADKSSYNEQFF. CDR3 DNA: TGCAGTGCCGCCGACAAGAGCTCCTACAATGAGCAGTTCTTC.

This clonotype was observed a single time. The chain is built from TRBV24-1 and TRBJ2-2; TRBD1 matches 7 bases. V lost 4 bases and J lost 2; bases outside the gene matches: 6. Germline V gives CDR1 KGHDR, CDR2 SFDVKD. The CDR3 has 16 residues. CDR3 DNA: TGTGCCACCAGTGACACCCGACAGGGAAACACCGGGGAGCTGTTTTTT. As protein: CATSDTRQGNTGELFF.

The rearrangement joins TRBV20-1 to TRBJ1-2, with no clear D. The CDR3 spans 11 residues. CDR1 and CDR2 (germline): DFQATT, SNEGSKA (reference sequence). V was clipped by 4 bases and J by 7 bases, with 10 bases between them. CDR3 region: CSAKVPLGYTF. As DNA, the CDR3 is TGCAGTGCTAAGGTCCCACTTGGCTACACCTTC.

This clonotype appeared many times. This chain joins TRBV6-1 and TRBJ2-4, with D perhaps matching TRBD1 (5 bases). V was trimmed by 5 bases and J by 8 bases, leaving 13 bases between them. Germline V gene data show CDR1 as MNHNS and CDR2 as SASEGT. The CDR3 runs 13 residues. CDR3: CASSKDSWDIQYF. The CDR3 coding sequence is TGTGCCAGCAGTAAAGACAGTTGGGACATTCAGTACTTC.

This clonotype was recorded many times. The chain has TRBV20-1 and TRBJ2-3; TRBD2 is a possible D gene (6 bases). The CDR3 sequence is 15 residues long. Trimming left V 1 base short and J 2 bases short, with 13 bases between. Germline-derived CDR1 and CDR2 are DFQATT and SNEGSKA (reference sequence). This chain's CDR3 is CSARAFRDSTDTQYF. The CDR3 DNA follows: TGCAGTGCTAGAGCCTTCAGGGACTCCACAGATACGCAGTATTTT.

The CDR3 DNA sequence: TGCAGTGCTGGCGGACTAGGCGAGCTAGATACGCAGTATTTT. Protein: CSAGGLGELDTQYF. The chain couples TRBV20-1 to TRBJ2-3, with 7 bases matching TRBD2. V lost 5 bases to trimming and J lost 5 bases; unmatched junction nucleotides: 10. The CDR3 spans 14 residues. From germline, CDR1 is DFQATT and CDR2 SNEGSKA (reference sequence).

This clonotype was counted between two and nine times. The V gene is TRBV6-2 or TRBV6-3, the J gene TRBJ2-5; D ambiguous. V gave up 0 bases and J gave up 7 bases, with 18 bases separating them. Germline V gives CDR1 MNHEY, CDR2 SVGEGT. The CDR3 covers 16 residues. The CDR3 region is CASSYSGGRGVGTQYF. In DNA, the CDR3 is TGTGCCAGCAGTTACTCAGGCGGCCGAGGCGTCGGGACCCAGTACTTC.

V usage is TRBV5-8 and J usage is TRBJ2-2; no clear D gene. From germline, CDR1 is SGHTS and CDR2 YDEGEE. V was pared by 4 bases and J by 6 bases, with 13 bases between. This CDR3 contains 14 residues. For the CDR3, the DNA is TGTGCCAGCAGCAGCGAGCGAGGTTCCGGGGAGCTGTTTTTT. This codes for CASSSERGSGELFF.